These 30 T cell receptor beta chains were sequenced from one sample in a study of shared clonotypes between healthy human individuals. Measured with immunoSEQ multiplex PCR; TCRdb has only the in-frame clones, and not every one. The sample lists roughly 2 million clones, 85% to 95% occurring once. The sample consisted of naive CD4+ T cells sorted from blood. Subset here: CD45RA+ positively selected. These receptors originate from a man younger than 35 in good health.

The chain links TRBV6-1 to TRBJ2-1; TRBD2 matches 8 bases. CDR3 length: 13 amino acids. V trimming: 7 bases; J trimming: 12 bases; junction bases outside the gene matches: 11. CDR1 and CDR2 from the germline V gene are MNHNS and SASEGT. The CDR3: CASILAGKGGQFF. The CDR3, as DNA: TGTGCCAGCATCTTAGCGGGGAAAGGAGGGCAGTTCTTC.

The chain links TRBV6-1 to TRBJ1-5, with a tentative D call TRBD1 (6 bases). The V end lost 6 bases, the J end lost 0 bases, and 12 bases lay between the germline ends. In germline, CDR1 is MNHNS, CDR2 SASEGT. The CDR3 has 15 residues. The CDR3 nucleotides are TGTGCCAGCAGCTTGGACAGTTATAGCAATCAGCCCCAGCATTTT. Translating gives CASSLDSYSNQPQHF.

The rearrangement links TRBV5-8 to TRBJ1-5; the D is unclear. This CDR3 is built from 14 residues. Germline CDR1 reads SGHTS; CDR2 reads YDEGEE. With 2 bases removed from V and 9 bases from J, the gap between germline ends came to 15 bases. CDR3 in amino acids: CASSLLNTYRPQHF. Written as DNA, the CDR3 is TGTGCCAGCAGCTTATTGAACACTTATAGGCCCCAGCATTTT.

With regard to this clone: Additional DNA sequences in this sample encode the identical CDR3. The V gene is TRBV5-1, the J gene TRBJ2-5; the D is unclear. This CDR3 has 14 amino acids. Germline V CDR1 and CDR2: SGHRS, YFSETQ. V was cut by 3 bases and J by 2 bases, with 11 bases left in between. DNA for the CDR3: TGCGCCAGCAGCTCATCCGGGCTGCAAGAGACCCAGTACTTC. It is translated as CASSSSGLQETQYF.

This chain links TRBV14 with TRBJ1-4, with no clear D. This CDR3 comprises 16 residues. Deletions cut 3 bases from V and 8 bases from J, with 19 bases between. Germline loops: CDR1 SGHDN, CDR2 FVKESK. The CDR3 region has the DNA TGTGCCAGCAGCCAGGACGCTACGACCAGCGGCGAAAAACTGTTTTTT. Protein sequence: CASSQDATTSGEKLFF.

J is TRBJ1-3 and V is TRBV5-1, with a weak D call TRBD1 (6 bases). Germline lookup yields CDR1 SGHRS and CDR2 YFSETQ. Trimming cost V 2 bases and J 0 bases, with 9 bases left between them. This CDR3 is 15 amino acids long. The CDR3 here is CASSLGGASGNTIYF. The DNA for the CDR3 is TGCGCCAGCAGCTTAGGGGGGGCCTCTGGAAACACCATATATTTT.

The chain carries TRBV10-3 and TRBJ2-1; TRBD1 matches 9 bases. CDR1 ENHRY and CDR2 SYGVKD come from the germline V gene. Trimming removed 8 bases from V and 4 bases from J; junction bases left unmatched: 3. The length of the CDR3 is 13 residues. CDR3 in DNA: TGTGCCATCGCGGGACAGGGTTACAATGAGCAGTTCTTC. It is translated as CAIAGQGYNEQFF.

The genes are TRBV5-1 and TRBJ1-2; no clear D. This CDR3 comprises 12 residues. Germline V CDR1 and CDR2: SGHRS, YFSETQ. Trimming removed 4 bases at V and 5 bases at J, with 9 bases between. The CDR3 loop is CASSTPGYGYTF. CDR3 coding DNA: TGCGCCAGCAGCACTCCGGGGTATGGCTACACCTTC.

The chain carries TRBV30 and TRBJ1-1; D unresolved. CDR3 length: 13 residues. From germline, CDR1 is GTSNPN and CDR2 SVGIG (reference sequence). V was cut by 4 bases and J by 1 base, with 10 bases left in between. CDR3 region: CAWKGLRNTEAFF. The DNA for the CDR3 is TGTGCCTGGAAAGGACTGCGGAACACTGAAGCTTTCTTT.

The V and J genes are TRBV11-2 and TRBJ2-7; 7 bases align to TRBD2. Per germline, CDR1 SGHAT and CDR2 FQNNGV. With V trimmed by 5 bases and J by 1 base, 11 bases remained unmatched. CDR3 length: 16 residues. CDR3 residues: CASSPSPAGRSYEQYF. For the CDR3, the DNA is TGTGCCAGCAGCCCCTCCCCAGCGGGGCGATCCTACGAGCAGTACTTC.

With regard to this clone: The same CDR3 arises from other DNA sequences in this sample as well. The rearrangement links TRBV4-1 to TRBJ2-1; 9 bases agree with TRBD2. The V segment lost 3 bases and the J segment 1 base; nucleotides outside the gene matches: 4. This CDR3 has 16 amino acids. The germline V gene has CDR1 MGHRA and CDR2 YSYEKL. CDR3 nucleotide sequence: TGCGCCAGCAGCCAGGTCCTAGCGGGGTCCTACAATGAGCAGTTCTTC. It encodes CASSQVLAGSYNEQFF.

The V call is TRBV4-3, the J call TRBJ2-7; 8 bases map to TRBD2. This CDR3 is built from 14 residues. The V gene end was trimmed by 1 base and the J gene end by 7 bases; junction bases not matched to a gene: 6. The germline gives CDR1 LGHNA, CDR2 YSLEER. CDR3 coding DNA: TGCGCCAGCAGCCAAGTGGCGGGAGGTTTTGAGCAGTACTTC. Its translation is CASSQVAGGFEQYF.

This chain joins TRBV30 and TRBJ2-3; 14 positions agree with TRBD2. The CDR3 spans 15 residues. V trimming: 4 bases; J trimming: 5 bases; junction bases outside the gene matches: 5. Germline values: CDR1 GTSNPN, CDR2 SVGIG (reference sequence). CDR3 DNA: TGTGCCTGGACCACGACTAGCGGGAGGGTAGATACGCAGTATTTT. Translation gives CAWTTTSGRVDTQYF.

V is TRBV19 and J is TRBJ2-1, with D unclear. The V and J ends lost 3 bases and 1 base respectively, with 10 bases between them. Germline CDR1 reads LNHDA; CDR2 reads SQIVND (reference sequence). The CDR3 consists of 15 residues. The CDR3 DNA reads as TGTGCCAGTAGTATCGCTAGAAATTCCTACAATGAGCAGTTCTTC. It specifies CASSIARNSYNEQFF.

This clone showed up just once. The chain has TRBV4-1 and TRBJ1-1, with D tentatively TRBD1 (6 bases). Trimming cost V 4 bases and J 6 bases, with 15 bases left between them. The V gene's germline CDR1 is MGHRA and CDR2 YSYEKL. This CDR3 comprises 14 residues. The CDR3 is CASSPIGGYPEAFF. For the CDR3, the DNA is TGCGCCAGCAGCCCTATAGGGGGGTACCCTGAAGCTTTCTTT.

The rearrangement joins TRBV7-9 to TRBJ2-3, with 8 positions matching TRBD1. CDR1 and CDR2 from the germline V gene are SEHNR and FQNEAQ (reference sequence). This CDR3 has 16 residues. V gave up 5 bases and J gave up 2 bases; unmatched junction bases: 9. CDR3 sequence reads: CASSPQDRADTDTQYF. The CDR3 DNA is TGTGCCAGCAGCCCCCAGGACAGGGCAGACACAGATACGCAGTATTTT.

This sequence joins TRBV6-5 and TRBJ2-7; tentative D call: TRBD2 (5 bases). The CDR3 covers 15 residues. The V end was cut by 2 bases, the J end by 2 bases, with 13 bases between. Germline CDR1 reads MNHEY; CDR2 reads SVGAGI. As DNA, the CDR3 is TGTGCCAGCAGTTACAGGATAGCGAGCACCTACGAGCAGTACTTC. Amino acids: CASSYRIASTYEQYF.

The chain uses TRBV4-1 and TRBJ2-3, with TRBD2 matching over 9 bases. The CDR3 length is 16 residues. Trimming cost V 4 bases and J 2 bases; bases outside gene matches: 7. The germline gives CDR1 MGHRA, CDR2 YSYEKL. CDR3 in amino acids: CASSPRLAGNTDTQYF. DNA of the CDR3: TGCGCCAGCAGCCCCCGGCTAGCGGGGAACACAGATACGCAGTATTTT.

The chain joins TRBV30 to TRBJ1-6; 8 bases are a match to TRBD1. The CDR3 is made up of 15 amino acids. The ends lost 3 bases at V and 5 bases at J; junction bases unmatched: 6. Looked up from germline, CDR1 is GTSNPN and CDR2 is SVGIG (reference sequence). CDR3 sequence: CAWSSTGVDNSPLHF. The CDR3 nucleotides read TGTGCCTGGAGCTCGACAGGGGTAGATAATTCACCCCTCCACTTT.

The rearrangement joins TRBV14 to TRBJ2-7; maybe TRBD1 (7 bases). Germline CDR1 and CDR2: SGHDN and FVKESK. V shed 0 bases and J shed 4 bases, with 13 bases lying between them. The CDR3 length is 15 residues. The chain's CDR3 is CASSQEGGTAYEQYF. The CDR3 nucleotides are TGTGCCAGCAGCCAAGAAGGCGGGACAGCATACGAGCAGTACTTC.

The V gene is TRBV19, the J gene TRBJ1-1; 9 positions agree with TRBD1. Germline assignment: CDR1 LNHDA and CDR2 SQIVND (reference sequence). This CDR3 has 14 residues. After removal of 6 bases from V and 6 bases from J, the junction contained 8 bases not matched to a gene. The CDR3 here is CASRLGGTGPEAFF. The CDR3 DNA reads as TGTGCCAGTAGATTGGGCGGGACAGGGCCTGAAGCTTTCTTT.

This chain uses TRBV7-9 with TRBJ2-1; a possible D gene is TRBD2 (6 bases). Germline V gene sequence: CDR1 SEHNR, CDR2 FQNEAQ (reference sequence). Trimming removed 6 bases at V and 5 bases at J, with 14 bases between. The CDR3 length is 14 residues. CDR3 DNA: TGTGCCAGCAGACCCGGGGGTGGGGACAATGAGCAGTTCTTC. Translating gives CASRPGGGDNEQFF.

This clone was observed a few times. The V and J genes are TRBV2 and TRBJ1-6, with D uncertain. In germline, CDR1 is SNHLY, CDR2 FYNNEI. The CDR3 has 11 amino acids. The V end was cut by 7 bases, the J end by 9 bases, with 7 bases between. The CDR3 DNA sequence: TGTGCCAGCACGGGCAGTTCACCCCTCCACTTT. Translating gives CASTGSSPLHF.

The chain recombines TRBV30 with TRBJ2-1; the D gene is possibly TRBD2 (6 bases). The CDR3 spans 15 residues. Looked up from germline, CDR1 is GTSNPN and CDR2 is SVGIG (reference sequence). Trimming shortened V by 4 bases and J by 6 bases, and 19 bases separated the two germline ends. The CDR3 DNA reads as TGTGCCTGGAAACGGGCGGGAAAAGCCGGCAATGAGCAGTTCTTC. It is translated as CAWKRAGKAGNEQFF.

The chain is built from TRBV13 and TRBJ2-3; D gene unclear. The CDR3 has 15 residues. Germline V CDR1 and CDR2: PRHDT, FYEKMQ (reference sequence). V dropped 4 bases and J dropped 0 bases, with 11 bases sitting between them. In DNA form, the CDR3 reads TGTGCCAGCAGCTCCCGGAGAGCCAGCACAGATACGCAGTATTTT. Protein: CASSSRRASTDTQYF. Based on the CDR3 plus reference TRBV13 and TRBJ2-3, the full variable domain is AAGVIQSPRHLIKEKRETATLKCYPIPRHDTVYWYQQGPGQDPQFLISFYEKMQSDKGSIPDRFSAQQFSDYHSELNMSSLELGDSALYFCASSSRRASTDTQYFGPGTRLTVL.

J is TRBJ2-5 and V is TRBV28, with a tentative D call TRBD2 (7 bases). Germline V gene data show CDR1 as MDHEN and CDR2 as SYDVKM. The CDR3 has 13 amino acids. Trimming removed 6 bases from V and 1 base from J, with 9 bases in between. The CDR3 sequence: CASRRGPQETQYF. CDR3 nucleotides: TGTGCCAGCAGGCGGGGGCCCCAAGAGACCCAGTACTTC.

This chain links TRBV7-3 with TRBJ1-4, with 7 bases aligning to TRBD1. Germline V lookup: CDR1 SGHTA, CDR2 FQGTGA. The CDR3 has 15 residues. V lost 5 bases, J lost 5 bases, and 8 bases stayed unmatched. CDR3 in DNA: TGTGCCAGCAGCCCAACCGGGACAGCGAATGAAAAACTGTTTTTT. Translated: CASSPTGTANEKLFF.

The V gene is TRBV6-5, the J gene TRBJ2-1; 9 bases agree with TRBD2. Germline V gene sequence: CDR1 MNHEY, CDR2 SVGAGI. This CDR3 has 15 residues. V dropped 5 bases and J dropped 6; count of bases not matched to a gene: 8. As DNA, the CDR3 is TGTGCCAGCAGTCGTAGCGGGAGCCCCTCCAATGAGCAGTTCTTC. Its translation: CASSRSGSPSNEQFF.

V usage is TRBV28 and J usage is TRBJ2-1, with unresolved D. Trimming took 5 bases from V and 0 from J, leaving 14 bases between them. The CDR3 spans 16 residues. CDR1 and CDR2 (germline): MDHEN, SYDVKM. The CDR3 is CASSPWARSSYNEQFF. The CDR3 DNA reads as TGTGCCAGCAGTCCCTGGGCCCGGAGCTCCTACAATGAGCAGTTCTTC.

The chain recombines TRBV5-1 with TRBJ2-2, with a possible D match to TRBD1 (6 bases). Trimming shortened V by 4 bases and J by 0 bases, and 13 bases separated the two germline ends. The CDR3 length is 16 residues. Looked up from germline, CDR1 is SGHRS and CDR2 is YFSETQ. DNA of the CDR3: TGCGCCAGCAGCCTCACCCAGGGGCCGAACACCGGGGAGCTGTTTTTT. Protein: CASSLTQGPNTGELFF.